This is a list of T cell receptor beta chains from one sample in a study of blood T cells in healthy people across ages. TCRdb fed the 5' RACE reads into MiXCR, producing one record per CDR3 protein. The sample has 800,000 to 900,000 distinct CDR3 sequences, about 59% seen once. The material sequenced was blood. The receptor set was obtained from a man between 25 and 39 years old in good health. The CDR3 runs from the conserved cysteine through the conserved F or W. Each record gives: CDR3 DNA, CDR3 protein, J gene, D gene, V gene, clone size. The D gene is left open where the match is weak. Clone sizes are given selectively: once, few, many, or a class where the clone is expanded.

CDR3 DNA: TGTGCCAGCAGTTCTGCGACCGCAGCTAATGAAAAACTGTTTTTT
CDR3 protein: CASSSATAANEKLFF
J gene: TRBJ1-4
D gene: -
V gene: TRBV27
clone size: once

CDR3 DNA: TGCGCCAGCAGCCAAAGCGAAGATACTCCCCAGTACTTC
CDR3 protein: CASSQSEDTPQYF
J gene: TRBJ2-5
D gene: -
V gene: TRBV4-3
clone size: few

CDR3 DNA: TGTGCCAGCAGCAGGCGACCACCCGGGGACGAGCAGTACTTC
CDR3 protein: CASSRRPPGDEQYF
J gene: TRBJ2-7
D gene: -
V gene: TRBV21-1
clone size: -

CDR3 DNA: TGTGCCAGCAGGGAGGGCACGAGCTCCTACAATGAGCAGTTCTTC
CDR3 protein: CASREGTSSYNEQFF
J gene: TRBJ2-1
D gene: -
V gene: TRBV2
clone size: -

CDR3 DNA: TGTGCCAGCAGCGTAGGAGGGGCATGGTCTGAGACCCAGTACTTC
CDR3 protein: CASSVGGAWSETQYF
J gene: TRBJ2-5
D gene: -
V gene: TRBV9
clone size: -

CDR3 DNA: TGCAGCGTCAAAGCAGTCGCAGATACGCAGTATTTT
CDR3 protein: CSVKAVADTQYF
J gene: TRBJ2-3
D gene: -
V gene: TRBV29-1
clone size: few

CDR3 DNA: TGTGCCAGCAGCGTACACGAAAAACTGTTTTTT
CDR3 protein: CASSVHEKLFF
J gene: TRBJ1-4
D gene: -
V gene: TRBV2
clone size: -

CDR3 DNA: TGCGCCAGCAGCACAGACGTCAATCAGCCCCAGCATTTT
CDR3 protein: CASSTDVNQPQHF
J gene: TRBJ1-5
D gene: -
V gene: TRBV5-1
clone size: -

CDR3 DNA: TGTGCCAGCCTTAATAACGACAGCCCAAATCACTACGAGCAGTACTTC
CDR3 protein: CASLNNDSPNHYEQYF
J gene: TRBJ2-7
D gene: -
V gene: TRBV2
clone size: -

CDR3 DNA: TGTGCCAGCAGGCAGGGGTCTGGTGGCTACACCTTC
CDR3 protein: CASRQGSGGYTF
J gene: TRBJ1-2
D gene: -
V gene: TRBV6-5
clone size: -

CDR3 DNA: TGTGCCAGCAGCCTGCAGGACAGGGGAGGCTATGGCTACACCTTC
CDR3 protein: CASSLQDRGGYGYTF
J gene: TRBJ1-2
D gene: TRBD1
V gene: TRBV7-9
clone size: -

CDR3 DNA: TGCAGTGCTGGACCGGGAGATACGCAGTATTTT
CDR3 protein: CSAGPGDTQYF
J gene: TRBJ2-3
D gene: -
V gene: TRBV20-1
clone size: -

CDR3 DNA: TGCGCCAGCAGCGAAGGACTGGGGGGAATAGCCAAAAACATTCAGTACTTC
CDR3 protein: CASSEGLGGIAKNIQYF
J gene: TRBJ2-4
D gene: -
V gene: TRBV5-1
clone size: -

CDR3 DNA: TGTGCCAGCAGCATCAGAGATGGCTACACCTTC
CDR3 protein: CASSIRDGYTF
J gene: TRBJ1-2
D gene: -
V gene: TRBV21-1
clone size: -

CDR3 DNA: TGCAGTGCTAGAGATCCCGAGGGGGCAGTCGAGCAGTACTTC
CDR3 protein: CSARDPEGAVEQYF
J gene: TRBJ2-7
D gene: TRBD1
V gene: TRBV20-1
clone size: -

CDR3 DNA: TGTGCCATCAGTGAACAGGGACAGACCTACGAGCAGTACTTC
CDR3 protein: CAISEQGQTYEQYF
J gene: TRBJ2-7
D gene: TRBD1
V gene: TRBV10-3
clone size: -

CDR3 DNA: TGTGCCAGCAGCGCATCTTCTAGCGGGGGGCCCACAGATACGCAGTATTTT
CDR3 protein: CASSASSSGGPTDTQYF
J gene: TRBJ2-3
D gene: TRBD2
V gene: TRBV9
clone size: -

CDR3 DNA: TGTGCCAGCGGCAGCCCGACTGTAGCCTACGAGCAGTACTTC
CDR3 protein: CASGSPTVAYEQYF
J gene: TRBJ2-7
D gene: -
V gene: TRBV7-9
clone size: -

CDR3 DNA: TGCAGCGCGGGGGGACAGCTTCAAGAGACCCAGTACTTC
CDR3 protein: CSAGGQLQETQYF
J gene: TRBJ2-5
D gene: -
V gene: TRBV29-1
clone size: -

CDR3 DNA: TGTGCCAGCATCTCGGCCGGGACAGGGAACTACGAGCAGTACTTC
CDR3 protein: CASISAGTGNYEQYF
J gene: TRBJ2-7
D gene: TRBD1
V gene: TRBV6-6
clone size: -

CDR3 DNA: TGTGCCAGCAGCGTCGGGACACCAAGCACAGATACGCAGTATTTT
CDR3 protein: CASSVGTPSTDTQYF
J gene: TRBJ2-3
D gene: -
V gene: TRBV9
clone size: -

CDR3 DNA: TGTGCCACCAGCAGAGAAGGGGTCCGGGCTACAGATACGCAGTATTTT
CDR3 protein: CATSREGVRATDTQYF
J gene: TRBJ2-3
D gene: -
V gene: TRBV15
clone size: once

CDR3 DNA: TGTGCCACTATCAGGGGGGGGCCAGCTAACTATGGCTACACCTTC
CDR3 protein: CATIRGGPANYGYTF
J gene: TRBJ1-2
D gene: TRBD1
V gene: TRBV2
clone size: -

CDR3 DNA: TGTGCCAGCAGCCCCCGAGGGCTAGCGGGGTTTAGCAATGAGCAGTTCTTC
CDR3 protein: CASSPRGLAGFSNEQFF
J gene: TRBJ2-1
D gene: TRBD2
V gene: TRBV28
clone size: few

CDR3 DNA: TGTGCCAGCAGCCCCCCCTTCCGGGACAGTGATCCGAGTGAAAAACTGTTTTTT
CDR3 protein: CASSPPFRDSDPSEKLFF
J gene: TRBJ1-4
D gene: TRBD1
V gene: TRBV3-1
clone size: -

CDR3 DNA: TGTACCAGCAGCGATATACCGACAGGCCTGGCCCCAGATACGCAGTATTTT
CDR3 protein: CTSSDIPTGLAPDTQYF
J gene: TRBJ2-3
D gene: -
V gene: TRBV6-6
clone size: -

CDR3 DNA: TGTGCCAGCAGCAGAACAGGGGATAGGTCCTACGAGCAGTACTTC
CDR3 protein: CASSRTGDRSYEQYF
J gene: TRBJ2-7
D gene: TRBD1
V gene: TRBV12-3/TRBV12-4
clone size: few

CDR3 DNA: TGTGCCAGCAGCTTAGTGGGACTAGCGGGAGGGGCAGATACGCAGTATTTT
CDR3 protein: CASSLVGLAGGADTQYF
J gene: TRBJ2-3
D gene: TRBD2
V gene: TRBV7-2
clone size: few

CDR3 DNA: TGTGCCAGCAGCAAAAACCGGGCAGATACGCAGTATTTT
CDR3 protein: CASSKNRADTQYF
J gene: TRBJ2-3
D gene: -
V gene: TRBV21-1
clone size: once

CDR3 DNA: TGTGCCAGCACTCGGGCCGCGGGGACCCAGTACTTC
CDR3 protein: CASTRAAGTQYF
J gene: TRBJ2-5
D gene: -
V gene: TRBV12-3/TRBV12-4
clone size: once

CDR3 DNA: TGCGCCAGCAGCGCCGGACAGGGGGCGGATCTGGGAGAGACCCAGTACTTC
CDR3 protein: CASSAGQGADLGETQYF
J gene: TRBJ2-5
D gene: TRBD1
V gene: TRBV5-1
clone size: -

CDR3 DNA: TGCGCCAGCAGCTTGCCGGGACAGGGGTCCTACAATGAGCAGTACTTC
CDR3 protein: CASSLPGQGSYNEQYF
J gene: TRBJ2-7
D gene: TRBD1
V gene: TRBV5-1
clone size: -

CDR3 DNA: TGTGCCAGCAGTGAAGGAATAGGACAGCTCTCCTACGAGCAGTACTTC
CDR3 protein: CASSEGIGQLSYEQYF
J gene: TRBJ2-7
D gene: -
V gene: TRBV25-1
clone size: -

CDR3 DNA: TGTGCCAGCAAAGGGATGGTGACGGGTGAGCAGTTCTTC
CDR3 protein: CASKGMVTGEQFF
J gene: TRBJ2-1
D gene: -
V gene: TRBV7-9
clone size: -

CDR3 DNA: TGTGCCAGCAGTCAAAGGGGACAGAGTGCCTACGAGCAGTACTTC
CDR3 protein: CASSQRGQSAYEQYF
J gene: TRBJ2-7
D gene: TRBD1
V gene: TRBV12-3/TRBV12-4
clone size: -

CDR3 DNA: TGCAGTGCGGAACCGGGGCCCCAAGGTGGCTACACCTTC
CDR3 protein: CSAEPGPQGGYTF
J gene: TRBJ1-2
D gene: -
V gene: TRBV20-1
clone size: -

CDR3 DNA: TGCAGCATTACACCGGGTACTCAAGAGACCCAGTACTTC
CDR3 protein: CSITPGTQETQYF
J gene: TRBJ2-5
D gene: -
V gene: TRBV29-1
clone size: few

CDR3 DNA: TGTGCCAGCAGCCAGAGGACCGTTCGACGAGGCTCTGGGGCCAACGTCCTGACTTTC
CDR3 protein: CASSQRTVRRGSGANVLTF
J gene: TRBJ2-6
D gene: -
V gene: TRBV7-2
clone size: -

CDR3 DNA: TGTGCCAGCAGTTACATCGGGGGGCAGTTCTTC
CDR3 protein: CASSYIGGQFF
J gene: TRBJ2-1
D gene: -
V gene: TRBV6-5
clone size: few

CDR3 DNA: TGTGCCAGCAGTTACTCTAGAGGGGACATTCAGTACTTC
CDR3 protein: CASSYSRGDIQYF
J gene: TRBJ2-4
D gene: -
V gene: TRBV6-5
clone size: -

CDR3 DNA: TGCGCCAGCAGCTTGACGATGGCCAAGACCCAGTACTTC
CDR3 protein: CASSLTMAKTQYF
J gene: TRBJ2-5
D gene: -
V gene: TRBV5-1
clone size: -

CDR3 DNA: TGTGCCAGCAGTTACTTCATCAAAGAGACCCAGTACTTC
CDR3 protein: CASSYFIKETQYF
J gene: TRBJ2-5
D gene: -
V gene: TRBV6-2/TRBV6-3
clone size: few

CDR3 DNA: TGTGCCAGCAGCCCAACGATCTCACGGCAAGAGACCCAGTACTTC
CDR3 protein: CASSPTISRQETQYF
J gene: TRBJ2-5
D gene: -
V gene: TRBV7-9
clone size: -

CDR3 DNA: TGTGCCAGCTCACCTCAGGCTCGGGAGCAGTACTTC
CDR3 protein: CASSPQAREQYF
J gene: TRBJ2-5
D gene: -
V gene: TRBV18
clone size: -

CDR3 DNA: TGCGCCAGCAGCCTCCGGACAGGGGAAAGAACAGATACGCAGTATTTT
CDR3 protein: CASSLRTGERTDTQYF
J gene: TRBJ2-3
D gene: TRBD1
V gene: TRBV5-1
clone size: -

CDR3 DNA: TGTGCCAGCAGCGCCGGGGCGCGGGACACTGAAGCTTTCTTT
CDR3 protein: CASSAGARDTEAFF
J gene: TRBJ1-1
D gene: -
V gene: TRBV7-3
clone size: once

CDR3 DNA: TGTGCCAGCAGCCCCTGGGGGGCGTACGGAGAGACCCAGTACTTC
CDR3 protein: CASSPWGAYGETQYF
J gene: TRBJ2-5
D gene: -
V gene: TRBV7-2
clone size: -

CDR3 DNA: TGTGCCAGCAGTTCCGGCCGGGGGGGGGAGCAGTTCTTC
CDR3 protein: CASSSGRGGEQFF
J gene: TRBJ2-1
D gene: TRBD2
V gene: TRBV6-2/TRBV6-3
clone size: -

CDR3 DNA: TGTGCCAGCAGTTACGAAGCGGGGGGGGATTACAATGAGCAGTTCTTC
CDR3 protein: CASSYEAGGDYNEQFF
J gene: TRBJ2-1
D gene: TRBD2
V gene: TRBV6-2/TRBV6-3
clone size: few

CDR3 DNA: TGTGCCAGCAGTGTTTCCCCCCCTAGCACAGATACGCAGTATTTT
CDR3 protein: CASSVSPPSTDTQYF
J gene: TRBJ2-3
D gene: -
V gene: TRBV2
clone size: -

CDR3 DNA: TGTGCCAGCAGTGAACCGGGACAGGGGATAGGCTACACCTTC
CDR3 protein: CASSEPGQGIGYTF
J gene: TRBJ1-2
D gene: TRBD1
V gene: TRBV25-1
clone size: -

CDR3 DNA: TGTGCCATCAGAGAGGGGGCGAGCAATTCACCCCTCCACTTT
CDR3 protein: CAIREGASNSPLHF
J gene: TRBJ1-6
D gene: TRBD1
V gene: TRBV10-3
clone size: many

CDR3 DNA: TGCAGTGCTAGAGAAGACGGGGGGGCAGGAAATGAGCAGTTCTTC
CDR3 protein: CSAREDGGAGNEQFF
J gene: TRBJ2-1
D gene: TRBD2
V gene: TRBV20-1
clone size: -

CDR3 DNA: TGTGCCAGTTGGGGACGGATCTCCTACGAGCAGTACTTC
CDR3 protein: CASWGRISYEQYF
J gene: TRBJ2-7
D gene: -
V gene: TRBV6-2/TRBV6-3
clone size: once

CDR3 DNA: TGTGCCTGGGCAGACTATGGCTACACCTTC
CDR3 protein: CAWADYGYTF
J gene: TRBJ1-2
D gene: -
V gene: TRBV30
clone size: -